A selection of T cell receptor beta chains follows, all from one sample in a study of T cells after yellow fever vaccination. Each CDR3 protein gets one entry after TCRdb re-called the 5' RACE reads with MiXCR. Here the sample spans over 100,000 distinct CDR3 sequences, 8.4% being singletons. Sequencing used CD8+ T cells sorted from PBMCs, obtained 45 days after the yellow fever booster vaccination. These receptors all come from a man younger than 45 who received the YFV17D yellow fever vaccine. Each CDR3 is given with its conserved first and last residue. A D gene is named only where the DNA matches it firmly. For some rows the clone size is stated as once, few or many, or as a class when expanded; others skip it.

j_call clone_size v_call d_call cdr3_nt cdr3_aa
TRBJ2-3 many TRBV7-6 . TGTGCCAGCAGCTTAGTGGGCGGCCCTAGCACAGATACGCAGTATTTT CASSLVGGPSTDTQYF
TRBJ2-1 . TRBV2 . TGTGCCAGCAGTGAAGCAAGGATTGAAAAAGAATACAATGAGCAGTTCTTC CASSEARIEKEYNEQFF
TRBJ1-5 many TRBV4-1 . TGCGCCAGCAGCCCCAGGACGGATTCTGAGCCCCAGCATTTT CASSPRTDSEPQHF
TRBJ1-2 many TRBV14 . TGTGCCAGCAGCCCGTTCGGGAGGATGCAAGGCTACACCTTC CASSPFGRMQGYTF
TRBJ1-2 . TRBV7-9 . TGTGCCAGCAGCCGTACAGCGGATTATGGCTACACCTTC CASSRTADYGYTF
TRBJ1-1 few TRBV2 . TGTGCCAGCTGGTTGTTCGGGAGGACTGAAGCTTTCTTT CASWLFGRTEAFF
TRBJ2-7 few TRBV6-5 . TGTGCCAGCAGTTATCGGGACACCTACGAGCAGTACTTC CASSYRDTYEQYF
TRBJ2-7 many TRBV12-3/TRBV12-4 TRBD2 TGTGCCAGCAGTCCCGGACTAGCGGGAGAGGAGCAGTACTTC CASSPGLAGEEQYF
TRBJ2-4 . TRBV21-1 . TGTGCCACTTACACCGACAGGGAGGTGGGTCGAAACATTCAGTACTTC CATYTDREVGRNIQYF
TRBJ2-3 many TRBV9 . TGTGCCAGCAGCGGGCAGGGAACGCAGTATTTT CASSGQGTQYF
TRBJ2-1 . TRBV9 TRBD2 TGTGCCAGCAGCGTAGTAGCGGGAGGAGGCTACAATGAGCAGTTCTTC CASSVVAGGGYNEQFF
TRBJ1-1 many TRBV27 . TGTGCCAGCAGTTTAGGTGCAGGGATGTCTTCCACTGAAGCTTTCTTT CASSLGAGMSSTEAFF
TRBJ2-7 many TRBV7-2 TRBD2 TGTGCCAGCAGCTTCAGCGGGGTCTACGAGCAGTACTTC CASSFSGVYEQYF
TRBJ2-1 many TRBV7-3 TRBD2 TGTGCCAGCAGCACCGGACTAGCGGGAGGGCCACCCTACAATGAGCAGTTCTTC CASSTGLAGGPPYNEQFF
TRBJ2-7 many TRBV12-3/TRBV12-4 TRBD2 TGTGCCAGCAGTCCTCCTAGCGGGATTTCTTACGAGCAGTACTTC CASSPPSGISYEQYF
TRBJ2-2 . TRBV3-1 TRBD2 TGTGCCAGCAGCCGAGAACTAGCGGGAGCTGTCGGGCAGCTGTTTTTT CASSRELAGAVGQLFF
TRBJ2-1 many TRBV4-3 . TGCGCCAGCAGCCAAGTCGCAACTAGGGGCAATGAGCAGTTCTTC CASSQVATRGNEQFF
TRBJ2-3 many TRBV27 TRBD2 TGTGCCAGCATCTCGACTAGCGGTGCAAGAGATACGCAGTATTTT CASISTSGARDTQYF
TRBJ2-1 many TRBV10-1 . TGCGCCAGCAGCTCCGGGACATACCAGGGCGATGGGCAGTTCTTC CASSSGTYQGDGQFF
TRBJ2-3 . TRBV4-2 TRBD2 TGTGCCAGCAGCCAAGAAATAGCGGGAGGATACACAGATACGCAGTATTTT CASSQEIAGGYTDTQYF
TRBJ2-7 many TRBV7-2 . TGTGCCAGCAGCCGTAACAGGGAGGGGTCCTACGAGCAGTACTTC CASSRNREGSYEQYF
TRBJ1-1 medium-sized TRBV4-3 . TGCGCCAGCAGCCAAGAGAGAAGCGTTGAAGCTTTCTTT CASSQERSVEAFF
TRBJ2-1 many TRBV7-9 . TGTGCCAGCAGCCCCTATTCATTACAGCGTACTTACAATGAGCAGTTCTTC CASSPYSLQRTYNEQFF
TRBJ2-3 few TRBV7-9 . TGTGCCAGCTCCCCGAGGGCCACAGATACGCAGTATTTT CASSPRATDTQYF
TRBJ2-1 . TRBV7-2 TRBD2 TGTGCCAGCAGCTTAGAACCGGGAGGGGCCTACAATGAGCAGTTCTTC CASSLEPGGAYNEQFF
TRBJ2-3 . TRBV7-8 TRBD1 TGTGCCAGCAGCTTGTGGACAGGGGGAGATACGCAGTATTTT CASSLWTGGDTQYF
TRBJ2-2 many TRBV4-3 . TGCGCCAGCAGCCCGGGACAACACACCGGGGAGCTGTTTTTT CASSPGQHTGELFF
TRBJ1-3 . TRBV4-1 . TGCGCCAGCTCTGGGGGAAACACCATATATTTT CASSGGNTIYF
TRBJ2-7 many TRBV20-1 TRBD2 TGCAGTGCTAGAGATATAGCGGGAGGGGCCTACGAGCAGTACTTC CSARDIAGGAYEQYF
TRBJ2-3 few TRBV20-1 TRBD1 TGCAGTGCTAGGGTGAACAGGGGGAGCCTCCCCACAGATACGCAGTATTTT CSARVNRGSLPTDTQYF
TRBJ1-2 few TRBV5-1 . TGCGCCAGCAGCGGCGAGGCCGGGAACTATGGCTACACCTTC CASSGEAGNYGYTF
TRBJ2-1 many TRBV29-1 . TGCAGCGTCTTAGCGGAAACCTACAATGAGCAGTTCTTC CSVLAETYNEQFF
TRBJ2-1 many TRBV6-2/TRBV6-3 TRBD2 TGTGCCAGCAGTTTAGCCCTAGCGGGGTTAACCAATGAGCAGTTCTTC CASSLALAGLTNEQFF
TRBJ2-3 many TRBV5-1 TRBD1 TGCGCCAGCACCTCGGGACAGGGGTACACAGATACGCAGTATTTT CASTSGQGYTDTQYF
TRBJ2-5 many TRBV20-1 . TGCAGTGCTAGTTTTGGGGTAGTTGTACAAGAGACCCAGTACTTC CSASFGVVVQETQYF
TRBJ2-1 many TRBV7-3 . TGTGCCAGCAGCAATTTCTACAATGAGCAGTTCTTC CASSNFYNEQFF
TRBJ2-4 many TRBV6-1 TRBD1 TGTGCCAGCAGTACCGGGACAGGGAATATTCAGTACTTC CASSTGTGNIQYF
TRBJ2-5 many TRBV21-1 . TGTGCCAGCAGGGAAACGTGGGACCTTCAAGAGACCCAGTACTTC CASRETWDLQETQYF
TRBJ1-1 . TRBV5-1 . TGCGCCAGCAGCTTGGCCGAGACGGGTATAGAAGCTTTCTTT CASSLAETGIEAFF
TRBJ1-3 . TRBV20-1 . TGCAGTGCTAGCCTGGGGGCCGGAAACACCATATATTTT CSASLGAGNTIYF
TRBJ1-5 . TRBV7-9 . TGTGCCAGCAGCTTAGGGGCTCAGCAGCCCCAGCATTTT CASSLGAQQPQHF
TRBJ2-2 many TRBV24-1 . TGTGCCACCAGGGGTCTCACCGGGGAGCTGTTTTTT CATRGLTGELFF
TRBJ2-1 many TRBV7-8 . TGTGCCAGCAGCTTACAGTCGACGGGAGTAATCTACAATGAGCAGTTCTTC CASSLQSTGVIYNEQFF
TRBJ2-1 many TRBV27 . TGTGCCAGCAGTTTTGGTCCCACCTACAATGAGCAGTTCTTC CASSFGPTYNEQFF
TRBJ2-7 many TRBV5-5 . TGTGCCAGCAGCTTGGAGCCCTACGAGCAGTACTTC CASSLEPYEQYF
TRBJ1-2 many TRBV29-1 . TGCAGCGTTGAGGAGGGTAAAGGATATGGCTACACCTTC CSVEEGKGYGYTF
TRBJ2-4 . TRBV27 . TGTGCCAGCAGTCCGTCGGACATCCAGGGCTTCATTCAGTACTTC CASSPSDIQGFIQYF
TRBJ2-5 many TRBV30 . TGTGCCTGGAGTAAGGACCTGGGAGAGACCCAGTACTTC CAWSKDLGETQYF
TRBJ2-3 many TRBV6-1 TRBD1 TGTGCCAGCAGTGACCTCCGGGACAGCCCCACAGATACGCAGTATTTT CASSDLRDSPTDTQYF
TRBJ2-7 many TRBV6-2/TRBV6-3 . TGTGCCAGCAGTTACCTCCCCGGCTCCTACGAGCAGTACTTC CASSYLPGSYEQYF
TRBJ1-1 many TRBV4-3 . TGCGCCAGCAGCCAAGATGGGGATGGAGACACTGAAGCTTTCTTT CASSQDGDGDTEAFF
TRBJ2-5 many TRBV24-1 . TGTGCCACCAGTGATTTGCTAAATGATAGGACCCAGTACTTC CATSDLLNDRTQYF
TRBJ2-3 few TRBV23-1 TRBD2 TGCGCCAGCGTACCGACTAGCGGGAGGGCAGATACGCAGTATTTT CASVPTSGRADTQYF